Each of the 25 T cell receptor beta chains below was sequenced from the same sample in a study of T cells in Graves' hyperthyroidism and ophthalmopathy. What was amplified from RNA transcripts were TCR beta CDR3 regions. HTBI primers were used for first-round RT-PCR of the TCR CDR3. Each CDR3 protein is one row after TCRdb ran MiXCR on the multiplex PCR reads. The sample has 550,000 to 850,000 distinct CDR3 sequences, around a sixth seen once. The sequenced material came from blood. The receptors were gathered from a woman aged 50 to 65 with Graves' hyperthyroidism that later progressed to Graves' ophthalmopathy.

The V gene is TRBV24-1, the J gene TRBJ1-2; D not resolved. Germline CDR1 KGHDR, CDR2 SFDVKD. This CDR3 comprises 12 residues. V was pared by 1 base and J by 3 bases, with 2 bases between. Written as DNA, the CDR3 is TGTGCCACCAGTGATTTATACTATGGCTACACCTTC. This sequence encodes CATSDLYYGYTF.

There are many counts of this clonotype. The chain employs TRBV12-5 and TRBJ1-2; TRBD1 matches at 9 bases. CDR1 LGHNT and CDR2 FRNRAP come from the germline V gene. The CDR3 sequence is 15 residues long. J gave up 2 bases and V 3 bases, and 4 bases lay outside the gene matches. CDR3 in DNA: TGTGCTAGTGGTTTAGGACAGGGGAACAACTATGGCTACACCTTC. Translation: CASGLGQGNNYGYTF. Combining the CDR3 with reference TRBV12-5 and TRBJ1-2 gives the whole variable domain DARVTQTPRHKVTEMGQEVTMRCQPILGHNTVFWYRQTMMQGLELLAYFRNRAPLDDSGMPKDRFSAEMPDATLATLKIQPSEPRDSAVYFCASGLGQGNNYGYTFGSGTRLTVV.

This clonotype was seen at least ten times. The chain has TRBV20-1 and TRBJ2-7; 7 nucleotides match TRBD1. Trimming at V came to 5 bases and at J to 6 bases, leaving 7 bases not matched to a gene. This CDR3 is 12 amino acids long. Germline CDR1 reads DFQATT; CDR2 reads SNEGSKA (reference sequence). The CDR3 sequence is CSARRTGGEQYF. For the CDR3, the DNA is TGCAGTGCTCGCCGGACAGGAGGCGAGCAGTACTTC.

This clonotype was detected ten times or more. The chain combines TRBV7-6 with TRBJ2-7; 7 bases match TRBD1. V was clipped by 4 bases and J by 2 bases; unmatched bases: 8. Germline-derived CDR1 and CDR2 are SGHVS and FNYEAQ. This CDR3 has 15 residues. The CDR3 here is CASSSGQPPTYEQYF. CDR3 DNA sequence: TGTGCCAGCAGCTCGGGACAGCCACCTACCTACGAGCAGTACTTC.

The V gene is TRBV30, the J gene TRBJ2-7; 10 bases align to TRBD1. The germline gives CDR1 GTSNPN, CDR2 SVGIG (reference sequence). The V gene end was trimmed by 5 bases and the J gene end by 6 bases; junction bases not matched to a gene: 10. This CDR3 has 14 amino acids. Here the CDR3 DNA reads TGTGCCTGGGTGACAGGGGGCCTGAGAAGCGAGCAGTACTTC. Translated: CAWVTGGLRSEQYF.

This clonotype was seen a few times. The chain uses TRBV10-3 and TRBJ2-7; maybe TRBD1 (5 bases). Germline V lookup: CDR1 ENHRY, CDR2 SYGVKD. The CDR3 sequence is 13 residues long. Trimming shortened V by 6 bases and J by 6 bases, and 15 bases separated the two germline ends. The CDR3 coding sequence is TGTGCCATCAGCTTTGACAGCGACTGCGAGCAGTACTTC. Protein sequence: CAISFDSDCEQYF.

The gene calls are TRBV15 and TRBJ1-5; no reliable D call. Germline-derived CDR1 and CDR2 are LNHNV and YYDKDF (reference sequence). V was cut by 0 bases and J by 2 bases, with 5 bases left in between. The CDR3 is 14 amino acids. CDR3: CATSRDKGNQPQHF. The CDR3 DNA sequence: TGTGCCACCAGCAGAGATAAGGGCAATCAGCCCCAGCATTTT.

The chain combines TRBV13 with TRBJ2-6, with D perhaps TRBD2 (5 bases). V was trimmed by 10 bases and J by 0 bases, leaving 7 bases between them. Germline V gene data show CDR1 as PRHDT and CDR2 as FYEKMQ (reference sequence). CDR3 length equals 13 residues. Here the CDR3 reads CAIGGSGANVLTF. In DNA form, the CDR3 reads TGTGCCATCGGAGGCTCTGGGGCCAACGTCCTGACTTTC.

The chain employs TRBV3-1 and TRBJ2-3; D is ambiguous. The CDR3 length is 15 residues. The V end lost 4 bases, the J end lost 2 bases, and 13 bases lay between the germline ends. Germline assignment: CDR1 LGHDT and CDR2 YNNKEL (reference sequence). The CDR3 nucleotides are TGTGCCAGCAGCCTTTCGCACTTAAACACAGATACGCAGTATTTT. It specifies CASSLSHLNTDTQYF.

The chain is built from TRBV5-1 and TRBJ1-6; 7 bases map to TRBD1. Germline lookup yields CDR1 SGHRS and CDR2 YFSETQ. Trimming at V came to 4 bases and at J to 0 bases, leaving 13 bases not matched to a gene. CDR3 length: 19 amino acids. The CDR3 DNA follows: TGCGCCAGCAGCCCTACCCCCGTGGGACAGAACTCCTATAATTCACCCCTCCACTTT. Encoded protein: CASSPTPVGQNSYNSPLHF.

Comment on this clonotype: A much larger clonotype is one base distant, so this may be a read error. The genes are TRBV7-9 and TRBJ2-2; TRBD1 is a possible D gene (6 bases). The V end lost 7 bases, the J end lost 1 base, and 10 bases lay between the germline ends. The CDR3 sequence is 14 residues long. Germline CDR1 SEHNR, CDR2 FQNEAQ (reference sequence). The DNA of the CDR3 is TGTGCCAGCACGGTACAGGGGAACACCGGGGAGCTGTTTTTT. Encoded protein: CASTVQGNTGELFF.

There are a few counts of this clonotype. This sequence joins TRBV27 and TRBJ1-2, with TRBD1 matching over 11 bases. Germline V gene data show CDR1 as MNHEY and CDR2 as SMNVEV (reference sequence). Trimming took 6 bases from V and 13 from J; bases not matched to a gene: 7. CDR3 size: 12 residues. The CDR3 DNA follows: TGTGCCAGCAGCCGGACAGGGGGCGCTTTCACCTTC. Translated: CASSRTGGAFTF.

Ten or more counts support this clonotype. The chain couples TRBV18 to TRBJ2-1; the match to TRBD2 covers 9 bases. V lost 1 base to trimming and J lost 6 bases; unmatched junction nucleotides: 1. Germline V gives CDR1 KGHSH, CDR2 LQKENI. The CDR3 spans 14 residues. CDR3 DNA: TGTGCCAGCTCACCACGGACTAGCGTCAATGAGCAGTTCTTC. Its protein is CASSPRTSVNEQFF. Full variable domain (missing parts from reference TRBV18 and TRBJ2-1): NAGVMQNPRHLVRRRGQEARLRCSPMKGHSHVYWYRQLPEEGLKFMVYLQKENIIDESGMPKERFSAEFPKEGPSILRIQQVVRGDSAAYFCASSPRTSVNEQFFGPGTRLTVL.

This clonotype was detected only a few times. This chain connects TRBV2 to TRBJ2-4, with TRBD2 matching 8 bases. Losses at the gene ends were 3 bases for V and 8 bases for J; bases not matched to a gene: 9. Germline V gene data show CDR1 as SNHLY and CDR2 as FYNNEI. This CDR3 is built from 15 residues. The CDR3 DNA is TGTGCCAGCAGTGATCCGGGGGGGGCCACGGACATTCAGTACTTC. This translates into CASSDPGGATDIQYF.

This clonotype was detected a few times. DNA of the CDR3: TGTGCCAGCAGAGGGCAGGGGACTATTAACACCGGGGAGCTGTTTTTT. As protein: CASRGQGTINTGELFF. V gene TRBV6-1 combines with J gene TRBJ2-2; tentative D call: TRBD2 (7 bases). Trimming pared 6 bases from V and 2 bases from J, leaving 16 bases between. Germline CDR1 MNHNS, CDR2 SASEGT. This CDR3 is built from 16 residues.

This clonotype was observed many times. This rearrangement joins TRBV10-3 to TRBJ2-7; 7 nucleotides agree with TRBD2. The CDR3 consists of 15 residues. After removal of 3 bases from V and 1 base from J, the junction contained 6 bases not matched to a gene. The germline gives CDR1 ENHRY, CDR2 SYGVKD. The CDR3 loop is CAISDPTSQSYEQYF. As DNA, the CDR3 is TGTGCCATCAGTGACCCGACTAGCCAATCCTACGAGCAGTACTTC.

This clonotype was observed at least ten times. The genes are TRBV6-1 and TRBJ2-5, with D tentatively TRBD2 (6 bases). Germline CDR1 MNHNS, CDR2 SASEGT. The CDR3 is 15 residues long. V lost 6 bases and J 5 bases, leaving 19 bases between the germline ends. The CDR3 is CASRSPGRLDETQYF. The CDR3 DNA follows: TGTGCCAGCAGATCCCCCGGGAGACTAGATGAGACCCAGTACTTC.

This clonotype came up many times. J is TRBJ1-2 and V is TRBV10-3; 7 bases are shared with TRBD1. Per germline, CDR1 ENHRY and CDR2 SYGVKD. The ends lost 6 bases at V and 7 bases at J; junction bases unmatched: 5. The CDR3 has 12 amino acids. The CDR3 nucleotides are TGTGCCATCAGCCCCGGGACAGCTGGCTACACCTTC. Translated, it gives CAISPGTAGYTF.

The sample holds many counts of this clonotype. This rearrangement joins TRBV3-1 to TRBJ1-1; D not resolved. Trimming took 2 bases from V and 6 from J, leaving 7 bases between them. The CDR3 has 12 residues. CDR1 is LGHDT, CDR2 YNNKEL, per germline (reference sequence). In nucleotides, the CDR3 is TGTGCCAGCAGCCAATTCGGTTCTGAAGCTTTCTTT. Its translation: CASSQFGSEAFF.

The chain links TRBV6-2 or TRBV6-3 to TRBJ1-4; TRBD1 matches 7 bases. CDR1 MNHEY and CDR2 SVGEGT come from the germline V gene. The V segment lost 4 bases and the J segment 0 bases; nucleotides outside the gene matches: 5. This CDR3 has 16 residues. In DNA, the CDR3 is TGTGCCAGCAGTTCAGGACAGGACCCAACTAATGAAAAACTGTTTTTT. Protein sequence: CASSSGQDPTNEKLFF.

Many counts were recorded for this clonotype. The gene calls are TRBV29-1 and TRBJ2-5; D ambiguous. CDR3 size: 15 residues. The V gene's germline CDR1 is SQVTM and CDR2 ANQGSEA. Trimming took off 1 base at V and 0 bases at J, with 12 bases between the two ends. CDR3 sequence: CSVEVAQSYQETQYF. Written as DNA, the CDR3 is TGCAGCGTTGAAGTGGCGCAGTCGTACCAAGAGACCCAGTACTTC. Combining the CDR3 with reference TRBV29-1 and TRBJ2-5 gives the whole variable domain SAVISQKPSRDICQRGTSLTIQCQVDSQVTMMFWYRQQPGQSLTLIATANQGSEATYESGFVIDKFPISRPNLTFSTLTVSNMSPEDSSIYLCSVEVAQSYQETQYFGPGTRLLVL.

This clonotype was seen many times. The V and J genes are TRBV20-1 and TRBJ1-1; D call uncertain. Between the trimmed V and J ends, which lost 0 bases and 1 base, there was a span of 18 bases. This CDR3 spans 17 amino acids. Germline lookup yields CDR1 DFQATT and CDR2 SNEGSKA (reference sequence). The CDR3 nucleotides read TGCAGTGCTAGAGATATGGTTTACCGCGACCGGAACACTGAAGCTTTCTTT. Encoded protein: CSARDMVYRDRNTEAFF.

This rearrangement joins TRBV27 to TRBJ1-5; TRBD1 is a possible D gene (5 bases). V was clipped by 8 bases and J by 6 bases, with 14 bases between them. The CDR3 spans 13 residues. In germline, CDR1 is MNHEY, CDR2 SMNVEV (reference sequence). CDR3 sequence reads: CASGDGGFQPQHF. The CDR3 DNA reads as TGTGCCAGCGGTGATGGGGGGTTTCAGCCCCAGCATTTT.

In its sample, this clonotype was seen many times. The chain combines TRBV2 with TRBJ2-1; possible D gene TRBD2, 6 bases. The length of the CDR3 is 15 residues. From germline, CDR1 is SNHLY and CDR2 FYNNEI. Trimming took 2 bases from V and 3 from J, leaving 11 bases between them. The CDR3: CASSEYGGDYNEQFF. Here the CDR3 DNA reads TGTGCCAGCAGTGAATATGGAGGGGACTACAATGAGCAGTTCTTC.

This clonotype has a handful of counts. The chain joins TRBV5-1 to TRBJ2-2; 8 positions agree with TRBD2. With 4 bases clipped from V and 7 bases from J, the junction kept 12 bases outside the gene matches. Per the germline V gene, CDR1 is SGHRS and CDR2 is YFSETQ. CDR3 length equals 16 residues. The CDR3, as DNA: TGCGCCAGCAGCGAATCACCCGCGGGGGGCCACGGGGAGCTGTTTTTT. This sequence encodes CASSESPAGGHGELFF.